Each of the 24 T cell receptor beta chains below was sequenced from the same sample in a study of blood T cell repertoires in COVID-19 (dated by TCRdb to 2018 to 2020). The library was prepared using the immunoSEQ multiplex PCR assay. This is the immuneACCESS table as TCRdb keeps it, with only in-frame sequences that have V and J called. A part of the clones is gone; compared with another copy, unresolved V genes explain less than half, and the rest is unexplained. The sample data list hundreds of thousands of clones, and about nine tenths of these were observed just once. The leading ten clones occupy about 1.6% of the sample. Sequencing was performed on peripheral blood. The receptors derive from a woman aged 40 to 49 who had recovered from COVID-19.

The chain couples TRBV30 to TRBJ2-2, with 8 bases matching TRBD1. The CDR3 is 15 amino acids. The junction had 8 bases not matched to a gene; V was cut back by 3 bases and J by 5 bases. CDR1 and CDR2 (germline): GTSNPN, SVGIG (reference sequence). DNA for the CDR3: TGTGCCTGGAGCCCCCGGGACAGGCAGACCGGGGAGCTGTTTTTT. It encodes CAWSPRDRQTGELFF.

This chain connects TRBV2 to TRBJ2-7; the match to TRBD2 covers 7 bases. J lost 5 bases, V lost 8 bases, and 9 bases had no gene match. Per germline, CDR1 SNHLY and CDR2 FYNNEI. The CDR3 covers 13 residues. DNA of the CDR3: TGTGCCAGCCTTTCGGGGGGTATGAACGAGCAGTACTTC. Protein product: CASLSGGMNEQYF. Complete variable domain (other parts from reference TRBV2 and TRBJ2-7): EPEVTQTPSHQVTQMGQEVILRCVPISNHLYFYWYRQILGQKVEFLVSFYNNEISEKSEIFDDQFSVERPDGSNFTLKIRSTKLEDSAMYFCASLSGGMNEQYFGPGTRLTVT.

The rearrangement joins TRBV18 to TRBJ2-1, with TRBD2 as a possible D gene (7 bases). CDR3 length equals 15 residues. V was pared by 4 bases and J by 2 bases, with 12 bases between. CDR1 and CDR2 (germline): KGHSH, LQKENI. CDR3 residues: CASSRSGGPYNEQFF. For the CDR3, the DNA is TGTGCCAGCTCACGTTCGGGGGGCCCCTACAATGAGCAGTTCTTC.

This chain joins TRBV7-2 and TRBJ2-1, with 11 bases that match TRBD2. The CDR3 totals 16 residues. Germline V gives CDR1 SGHTA, CDR2 FQGNSA. The J segment lost 4 bases and the V segment lost 1 base, leaving 3 bases of the junction unmatched. The CDR3 region is CASSLVRLAGYNEQFF. CDR3 in DNA: TGTGCCAGCAGCTTAGTCAGACTAGCGGGGTACAATGAGCAGTTCTTC.

CDR3 in amino acids: CASSPRVHQDSPLHF. The CDR3 region has the DNA TGTGCCAGCAGTCCCAGGGTGCATCAGGATTCACCCCTCCACTTT. This sequence joins TRBV6-1 and TRBJ1-6, with TRBD1 as a possible D gene (5 bases). V was trimmed by 5 bases and J by 8 bases, leaving 16 bases between them. This CDR3 is 15 amino acids long. Germline V gene data show CDR1 as MNHNS and CDR2 as SASEGT.

The chain is built from TRBV13 and TRBJ2-7, with TRBD1 matching over 8 bases. Germline loops: CDR1 PRHDT, CDR2 FYEKMQ (reference sequence). The J segment lost 3 bases and the V segment lost 0 bases, leaving 4 bases of the junction unmatched. This CDR3 is built from 15 residues. CDR3 sequence: CASSLGRGRNYEQYF. CDR3 coding DNA: TGTGCCAGCAGCTTAGGCAGGGGGCGTAACTACGAGCAGTACTTC. Based on the CDR3 plus reference TRBV13 and TRBJ2-7, the full variable domain is AAGVIQSPRHLIKEKRETATLKCYPIPRHDTVYWYQQGPGQDPQFLISFYEKMQSDKGSIPDRFSAQQFSDYHSELNMSSLELGDSALYFCASSLGRGRNYEQYFGPGTRLTVT.

This clone was found once. The chain employs TRBV18 and TRBJ1-2, with 7 positions matching TRBD1. CDR1 and CDR2 (germline): KGHSH, LQKENI. V shed 4 bases and J 5 bases; nucleotides not matched to a gene: 4. The CDR3 is 13 residues long. DNA for the CDR3: TGTGCCAGCTCACAAACAGGGGAGTATGGCTACACCTTC. It encodes CASSQTGEYGYTF.

The genes are TRBV3-1 (or the pseudogene TRBV3-2) and TRBJ1-2, with unresolved D. V lost 1 base and J lost 7, with 10 bases in between. Germline CDR1 LGHDT, CDR2 YNNKEL (reference sequence). The CDR3 sequence is 13 residues long. CDR3 loop: CASSQGPRSGYTF. CDR3 nucleotide sequence: TGTGCCAGCAGCCAAGGCCCCCGGAGTGGCTACACCTTC.

The J gene is TRBJ2-2, the V gene TRBV28; 11 bases are a match to TRBD1. The ends lost 3 bases at V and 5 bases at J; junction bases unmatched: 5. Germline lookup yields CDR1 MDHEN and CDR2 SYDVKM. The CDR3 spans 16 residues. DNA for the CDR3: TGTGCCAGCAGTTTTCCCGGGACAGGGGGAACCGGGGAGCTGTTTTTT. This gives the protein CASSFPGTGGTGELFF.

The V gene is TRBV10-3, the J gene TRBJ1-2; D may be TRBD1 (6 bases). From germline, CDR1 is ENHRY and CDR2 SYGVKD. This CDR3 contains 13 residues. Trimming shortened V by 8 bases and J by 4 bases, and 14 bases separated the two germline ends. The CDR3 spells CAIGTGSRYGYTF. In DNA form, the CDR3 reads TGTGCCATCGGTACAGGGTCTCGCTATGGCTACACCTTC.

The CDR3, as DNA: TGCGCCAGCAGGATGGGCACAGGGGCGGGTCAGCCCCAGCATTTT. Its protein product is CASRMGTGAGQPQHF. The V gene is TRBV10-2, the J gene TRBJ1-5, with TRBD1 matching over 7 bases. This CDR3 spans 15 amino acids. Per the germline V gene, CDR1 is WSHSY and CDR2 is SAAADI. Trimming took 6 bases from V and 6 from J; bases not matched to a gene: 11.

The V call is TRBV7-2, the J call TRBJ1-1, with D perhaps TRBD1 (6 bases). Germline lookup yields CDR1 SGHTA and CDR2 FQGNSA. This CDR3 comprises 11 residues. Between the trimmed V and J ends, which lost 6 bases and 7 bases, there was a span of 9 bases. Here the CDR3 reads CASSQGFEAFF. The CDR3 region has the DNA TGTGCCAGCAGTCAGGGGTTTGAAGCTTTCTTT.

This chain links TRBV5-4 with TRBJ2-3, with TRBD2 matching 9 bases. The CDR3 totals 12 residues. The germline CDR1 and CDR2 sequences are SGHNT and YYREEE (reference sequence). Trimming at V came to 7 bases and at J to 6 bases, leaving 3 bases not matched to a gene. The CDR3 here is CASPAGGDTQYF. The CDR3 nucleotides read TGTGCCAGCCCCGCGGGGGGGGATACGCAGTATTTT.

The sample holds one count of this clone. The V gene is TRBV28, the J gene TRBJ1-4; D call uncertain. Germline lookup yields CDR1 MDHEN and CDR2 SYDVKM. The germline V and J ends were trimmed by 3 bases and 3 bases, with 8 bases remaining between them. The CDR3 is 14 amino acids. CDR3 in amino acids: CASSLPPANEKLFF. CDR3 DNA: TGTGCCAGCAGTTTGCCGCCGGCTAATGAAAAACTGTTTTTT.

V gene TRBV12-3 or TRBV12-4 combines with J gene TRBJ1-1, with D unresolved. CDR3 length: 11 amino acids. Deletions cut 4 bases from V and 7 bases from J, with 7 bases between. Here the CDR3 DNA reads TGTGCCAGCAGTTCACGGAGTGAAGCTTTCTTT. It is translated as CASSSRSEAFF.

The genes are TRBV18 and TRBJ1-5; unclear D gene. The CDR3 has 14 amino acids. The V gene lost 0 bases and the J gene lost 0 bases, with 3 bases spanning the gap. CDR1 and CDR2 (germline): KGHSH, LQKENI. The CDR3 spells CASSPPSSNQPQHF. The CDR3, as DNA: TGTGCCAGCTCACCACCCTCTAGCAATCAGCCCCAGCATTTT.

This chain uses TRBV7-9 with TRBJ2-1, with TRBD1 as a possible D gene (6 bases). Per the germline V gene, CDR1 is SEHNR and CDR2 is FQNEAQ (reference sequence). The length of the CDR3 is 12 residues. V shed 5 bases and J shed 12 bases, with 14 bases lying between them. The CDR3 coding sequence is TGTGCCAGCAGCCCGGTCACAGGGATGCAGTTCTTC. Its translation is CASSPVTGMQFF.

This clone was observed a single time. J is TRBJ1-5 and V is TRBV19; 10 bases match TRBD1. CDR3 size: 15 residues. CDR1 LNHDA and CDR2 SQIVND come from the germline V gene (reference sequence). Trimming cost V 6 bases and J 3 bases; bases outside gene matches: 5. This chain's CDR3 is CASRGQGLDNQPQHF. DNA of the CDR3: TGTGCCAGTAGGGGACAGGGGTTGGACAATCAGCCCCAGCATTTT.

As to this clone: A junction end diverges from the germline sequence, so it may reflect a read error. The V and J genes are TRBV9 and TRBJ2-2, with 9 nucleotides matching TRBD1. Germline-derived CDR1 and CDR2 are SGDLS and YYNGEE. The CDR3 runs 14 residues. This CDR3 reads CASNVEGQGGELFF. In DNA form, the CDR3 reads TGTGCCAGCAACGTAGAGGGACAGGGAGGGGAGCTGTTTTTT.

The chain uses TRBV6-2 or TRBV6-3 and TRBJ1-4, with unresolved D. V gave up 2 bases and J gave up 7 bases, with 8 bases separating them. Germline assignment: CDR1 MNHEY and CDR2 SVGEGT. The CDR3 is made up of 13 amino acids. CDR3 sequence: CASSYRSGEKLFF. The DNA of the CDR3 is TGTGCCAGCAGTTACAGGAGTGGTGAAAAACTGTTTTTT.

The rearrangement uses TRBV3-1 (or the pseudogene TRBV3-2) and TRBJ1-3, with unresolved D. Trimming took 5 bases from V and 3 from J, leaving 14 bases between them. CDR1 and CDR2 from the germline V gene are LGHDT and YNNKEL (reference sequence). CDR3 size: 15 residues. CDR3 bases: TGTGCCAGCAGCTTAACGGGGAAGAGTGGAAACACCATATATTTT. Translation gives CASSLTGKSGNTIYF.

The chain has TRBV6-2 or TRBV6-3 and TRBJ1-1; the match to TRBD1 covers 7 bases. This CDR3 spans 13 amino acids. The ends lost 5 bases at V and 1 base at J; junction bases unmatched: 1. The germline gives CDR1 MNHEY, CDR2 SVGEGT. The CDR3 bases are TGTGCCAGCAGTCGGACAGGGAACACTGAAGCTTTCTTT. This gives the protein CASSRTGNTEAFF.

This clone was found once. The chain carries TRBV3-1 (or the pseudogene TRBV3-2) and TRBJ2-3, with D perhaps matching TRBD1 (7 bases). Germline CDR1 is LGHDT and CDR2 is YNNKEL (reference sequence). The V gene lost 7 bases and the J gene lost 2 bases, with 16 bases spanning the gap. There are 15 residues in the CDR3. DNA for the CDR3: TGTGCCAGCACGCTCAGGGGGGCCCCCACAGATACGCAGTATTTT. Translating it yields CASTLRGAPTDTQYF.

This sequence joins TRBV4-1 and TRBJ2-7, with 8 bases lining up with TRBD2. The trim removed 0 bases at V and 9 bases at J, leaving 10 bases unmatched. Germline V CDR1 and CDR2: MGHRA, YSYEKL. This CDR3 contains 15 residues. CDR3 residues: CASSQEGRGAAVQYF. The CDR3 DNA follows: TGCGCCAGCAGCCAAGAGGGGCGGGGGGCAGCGGTGCAGTACTTC.